One and the same sample provided the 18 T cell receptor beta chains below, sequenced in a study of shared clonotypes between healthy human individuals. Profiling relied on immunoSEQ multiplex PCR, and the TCRdb table lists in-frame clones only, not all of them. The table records approximately 2.5 million clones, about 92% of them present only once. The specimen sequenced was naive CD4+ T cells sorted from blood. Subset given: CD45RA+ positively selected. These receptors all stem from a man between 18 and 35 years old in good health.

The rearrangement uses TRBV4-1 and TRBJ2-7, with D perhaps TRBD2 (6 bases). Germline CDR1 reads MGHRA; CDR2 reads YSYEKL. CDR3 length: 16 amino acids. The V and J ends lost 4 bases and 7 bases respectively, with 23 bases between them. The CDR3 sequence is CASSPQRGTTLGEQYF. CDR3 in DNA: TGCGCCAGCAGCCCGCAACGGGGGACCACTTTGGGGGAGCAGTACTTC.

This clone is a singleton in its sample. The chain combines TRBV5-1 with TRBJ1-2; possible D gene TRBD1, 5 bases. This CDR3 has 13 residues. The germline CDR1 and CDR2 sequences are SGHRS and YFSETQ. V was pared by 4 bases and J by 4 bases, with 11 bases between. CDR3 nucleotide sequence: TGCGCCAGCAGCCAAGACAGTACCTATGGCTACACCTTC. Protein product: CASSQDSTYGYTF.

V gene TRBV6-4 combines with J gene TRBJ1-3; TRBD1 matches at 7 bases. Germline CDR1 and CDR2: MRHNA and SNTAGT. This CDR3 is 13 amino acids long. The V segment lost 6 bases and the J segment 6 bases; nucleotides outside the gene matches: 5. The CDR3 coding sequence is TGTGCCAGCAGGACAGGGTGCGAAAACACCATATATTTT. Protein product: CASRTGCENTIYF.

The rearrangement joins TRBV5-1 to TRBJ2-1, with D uncertain. V was trimmed by 0 bases and J by 15 bases, leaving 13 bases between them. Germline CDR1 reads SGHRS; CDR2 reads YFSETQ. This CDR3 has 12 residues. CDR3 in amino acids: CASSLGGNPLFF. The CDR3 DNA sequence: TGCGCCAGCAGCTTGGGTGGAAACCCCCTGTTCTTC.

This clone was recorded once. This CDR3 is also generated by other DNA sequences in the sample. The CDR3 DNA sequence: TGTGCCAGCTCACCACCAAGTCTGCAAGAGACCCAGTACTTC. Translation gives CASSPPSLQETQYF. This sequence joins TRBV18 and TRBJ2-5, with no clear D. Germline V gives CDR1 KGHSH, CDR2 LQKENI. The CDR3 runs 14 residues. Trimming shortened V by 0 bases and J by 2 bases, and 7 bases separated the two germline ends.

The rearrangement joins TRBV6-5 to TRBJ2-1; a possible D gene is TRBD2 (6 bases). Germline CDR1 and CDR2: MNHEY and SVGAGI. V was clipped by 6 bases and J by 10 bases, with 13 bases between them. The CDR3 loop spans 12 amino acids. The DNA of the CDR3 is TGTGCCAGCAGCCCCGGAGGGGCCGAGCAGTTCTTC. It codes for CASSPGGAEQFF.

V is TRBV9 and J is TRBJ2-7, with 10 nucleotides matching TRBD2. The V and J ends lost 3 bases and 3 bases, in that order; junction bases with no gene match: 3. Germline V CDR1 and CDR2: SGDLS, YYNGEE. There are 14 residues in the CDR3. CDR3 nucleotides: TGTGCCAGCAGCGCATCTAGCGGGGGCTACGAGCAGTACTTC. It is translated as CASSASSGGYEQYF.

The chain carries TRBV2 and TRBJ1-5; D remains ambiguous. Per germline, CDR1 SNHLY and CDR2 FYNNEI. CDR3 length: 14 amino acids. Trimming removed 3 bases at V and 3 bases at J, with 9 bases between. In DNA form, the CDR3 reads TGTGCCAGCAGTGATAAGTCCCCCAATCAGCCCCAGCATTTT. Translating gives CASSDKSPNQPQHF.

This rearrangement joins TRBV28 to TRBJ2-3; perhaps TRBD1 as D (6 bases). CDR3 length equals 12 residues. The germline gives CDR1 MDHEN, CDR2 SYDVKM. The V end lost 8 bases, the J end lost 6 bases, and 12 bases lay between the germline ends. The CDR3: CASGAQGDTQYF. Written as DNA, the CDR3 is TGTGCCAGCGGAGCCCAGGGGGATACGCAGTATTTT. Based on the CDR3 plus reference TRBV28 and TRBJ2-3, the full variable domain is DVKVTQSSRYLVKRTGEKVFLECVQDMDHENMFWYRQDPGLGLRLIYFSYDVKMKEKGDIPEGYSVSREKKERFSLILESASTNQTSMYLCASGAQGDTQYFGPGTRLTVL.

The gene calls are TRBV10-3 and TRBJ2-3; TRBD2 aligns across 7 bases. The CDR3 covers 16 residues. The V and J ends lost 4 bases and 1 base, in that order; junction bases with no gene match: 8. The germline V gene encodes CDR1 ENHRY and CDR2 SYGVKD. The CDR3 region is CAISAGITSGTDTQYF. CDR3 DNA: TGTGCCATCAGTGCTGGGATTACTAGCGGCACAGATACGCAGTATTTT.

The chain links TRBV7-9 to TRBJ2-1, with 7 nucleotides matching TRBD2. The CDR3 covers 13 residues. Germline trimming cut 7 bases from V and 3 bases from J; bases unmatched to any gene: 3. Per germline, CDR1 SEHNR and CDR2 FQNEAQ (reference sequence). The CDR3 DNA reads TGTGCCAGCAACGCGGGAGTCTACAATGAGCAGTTCTTC. It encodes CASNAGVYNEQFF.

CDR3 sequence (DNA): TGTGCCAGCAGTGCACCTGACGGCTATGGCTACACCTTC. Amino acids: CASSAPDGYGYTF. The V gene is TRBV6-1, the J gene TRBJ1-2; D gene unclear. The CDR3 runs 13 residues. Looked up from germline, CDR1 is MNHNS and CDR2 is SASEGT. Trimming stripped 4 bases from V and 4 bases from J, with 10 bases between.

V is TRBV4-1 and J is TRBJ2-1; TRBD2 matches 13 bases. The CDR3 totals 15 residues. V trimming: 3 bases; J trimming: 6 bases; junction bases outside the gene matches: 2. Germline CDR1 and CDR2: MGHRA and YSYEKL. CDR3 in DNA: TGCGCCAGCAGCCAGGGACTAGCGGGAATCAATGAGCAGTTCTTC. Its translation: CASSQGLAGINEQFF.

V usage is TRBV19 and J usage is TRBJ2-1, with 9 bases lining up with TRBD1. Per the germline V gene, CDR1 is LNHDA and CDR2 is SQIVND (reference sequence). The V and J ends lost 7 bases and 3 bases, in that order; junction bases with no gene match: 7. The CDR3 runs to 15 residues. The DNA for the CDR3 is TGTGCCAGTACCCAGGGACAGGGAGGCTACAATGAGCAGTTCTTC. Residues: CASTQGQGGYNEQFF.

The chain recombines TRBV5-6 with TRBJ2-2, with D perhaps matching TRBD1 (6 bases). Per germline, CDR1 SGHDT and CDR2 YYEEEE. The V end lost 0 bases, the J end lost 6 bases, and 12 bases lay between the germline ends. The CDR3 has 15 amino acids. The CDR3 nucleotides are TGTGCCAGCAGCTTGGACCCAGGGGTGTCCGGGGAGCTGTTTTTT. Amino acid sequence: CASSLDPGVSGELFF.

The chain combines TRBV27 with TRBJ2-3, with D hard to call. Deletions cut 6 bases from V and 2 bases from J, with 9 bases between. The CDR3 has 13 amino acids. Germline CDR1 is MNHEY and CDR2 is SMNVEV (reference sequence). Written as DNA, the CDR3 is TGTGCCAGCAGACTAACCAACACAGATACGCAGTATTTT. Protein sequence: CASRLTNTDTQYF.

The chain combines TRBV4-2 with TRBJ1-4, with a possible D match to TRBD1 (5 bases). This CDR3 contains 18 residues. Germline CDR1 LGHNA, CDR2 YNFKEQ. Deletions cut 1 base from V and 0 bases from J, with 15 bases between. The CDR3 region has the DNA TGTGCCAGCAGCCAAGTTCGGACCAGGGTTTCAACTAATGAAAAACTGTTTTTT. It specifies CASSQVRTRVSTNEKLFF.

The chain links TRBV5-4 to TRBJ1-2; a possible D gene is TRBD1 (5 bases). Germline V gene sequence: CDR1 SGHNT, CDR2 YYREEE (reference sequence). V was trimmed by 0 bases and J by 7 bases, leaving 16 bases between them. The CDR3 consists of 15 residues. In DNA form, the CDR3 reads TGTGCCAGCAGCTTGGGGTCGGGACTTGCTCGTGGCTACACCTTC. This encodes CASSLGSGLARGYTF.